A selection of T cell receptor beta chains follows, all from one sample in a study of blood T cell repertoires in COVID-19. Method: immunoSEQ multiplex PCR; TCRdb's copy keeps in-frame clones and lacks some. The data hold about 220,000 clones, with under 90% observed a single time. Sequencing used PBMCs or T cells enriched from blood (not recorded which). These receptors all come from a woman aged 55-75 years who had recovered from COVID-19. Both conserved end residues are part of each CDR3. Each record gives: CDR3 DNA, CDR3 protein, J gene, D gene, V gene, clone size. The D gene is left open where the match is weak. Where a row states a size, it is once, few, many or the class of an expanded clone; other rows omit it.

TGTGCCATCATGGACGGACAGGGCACTGAAGCTTTCTTT	CAIMDGQGTEAFF	TRBJ1-1	TRBD1	TRBV10-3	.
TGTGCCAGCAGTTACGGGCGGGGGCCAGACACCGGGGAGCTGTTTTTT	CASSYGRGPDTGELFF	TRBJ2-2	.	TRBV6-2/TRBV6-3	.
TGTGCCACCAGCAGAGCCCGACGGACAGGGGGCACTGAAGCTTTCTTT	CATSRARRTGGTEAFF	TRBJ1-1	TRBD1	TRBV15	once
TGTGCCAGTAGTATTCAAGGACAGGGCTCCTACGAGCAGTACTTC	CASSIQGQGSYEQYF	TRBJ2-7	TRBD1	TRBV19	.
TGTGCCAGCTCACCACCTTCGTCCAGCGGTTCCTACAATGAGCAGTTCTTC	CASSPPSSSGSYNEQFF	TRBJ2-1	.	TRBV18	.
TGTGCCAGCAGTGTCCTAACTGTGGATCAGCCCCAGCATTTT	CASSVLTVDQPQHF	TRBJ1-5	.	TRBV2	.
TGTGCCAGTAGTAGCGGGAGGGCCTCAGTCTCCTACAATGAGCAGTTCTTC	CASSSGRASVSYNEQFF	TRBJ2-1	TRBD2	TRBV19	.
TGTGCCAGCATCAATGGGGCTACCCGGAATGAGCAGTTCTTC	CASINGATRNEQFF	TRBJ2-1	.	TRBV7-9	.
TGCGCCAGCAGCCAAGGCCTCGGGAGGTATGAGCAGTTCTTC	CASSQGLGRYEQFF	TRBJ2-1	TRBD2	TRBV4-1	.
TGTGCCAGCAGCTTATCCCAAGCGGGTGCTCAAGAGACCCAGTACTTC	CASSLSQAGAQETQYF	TRBJ2-5	.	TRBV7-2	.
TGTGCCAGCAATTTATTAACCAGGGGTGAGGAGAGACCCTCCTACAATGAGCAGTTCTTC	CASNLLTRGEERPSYNEQFF	TRBJ2-1	.	TRBV7-8	few
TGTGCCAGCAGCTCGACCCGGGACTACGGTGAGCAGTTCTTC	CASSSTRDYGEQFF	TRBJ2-1	TRBD2	TRBV7-7	.
TGTGCCAGCAGCGTAGATCCAGGGGGCCTCGAGCAGTACTTC	CASSVDPGGLEQYF	TRBJ2-7	TRBD1	TRBV9	.
TGTGCCAGCAGCCCCATGAACTATGGCTACACCTTC	CASSPMNYGYTF	TRBJ1-2	.	TRBV14	.
TGTGCCAGCAGTTTAGATGGCTCCTACAATGAGCAGTTCTTC	CASSLDGSYNEQFF	TRBJ2-1	.	TRBV9	.
TGTGCCAGCAGTTCCGCGACCTACGAGCAGTACTTC	CASSSATYEQYF	TRBJ2-7	.	TRBV27	.
TGTGCCAGTAGTATAATTTCAGGGGGCAGCGGCACTGAAGCTTTCTTT	CASSIISGGSGTEAFF	TRBJ1-1	TRBD1	TRBV19	.
TGTGCCAGTAGGACCCTGGGGCAGCAAGACGAAAAACTGTTTTTT	CASRTLGQQDEKLFF	TRBJ1-4	.	TRBV19	once
TGTGCCAGCAGCCTATTTTCCAGCGGGACCTACGAGCAGTACTTC	CASSLFSSGTYEQYF	TRBJ2-7	TRBD2	TRBV3-1/TRBV3-2	.
TGTGCCAGCAGTTTTACGAACACCGGGGAGCTGTTTTTT	CASSFTNTGELFF	TRBJ2-2	.	TRBV11-2	.
TGTGCCAGCAGCGCAGCGGGAGTTACCCAACATACGCAGTATTTT	CASSAAGVTQHTQYF	TRBJ2-3	TRBD2	TRBV9	.
TGTGCCATCAGCACCGGGACAGCCCAGCCCCAGCATTTT	CAISTGTAQPQHF	TRBJ1-5	TRBD1	TRBV10-3	.
TGCGCCAGCAGCTCAGGGAAGGCCCAAGAGACCCAGTACTTC	CASSSGKAQETQYF	TRBJ2-5	.	TRBV5-1	.
TGTGCCAGCTCACCGGACGGCGGGGGGCTGAACACTGAAGCTTTCTTT	CASSPDGGGLNTEAFF	TRBJ1-1	.	TRBV18	few
TGTGCCAGCAGTTACAGCGCAGGGGGCACTGAAGCTTTCTTT	CASSYSAGGTEAFF	TRBJ1-1	TRBD1	TRBV6-6	.
TGTGCCAGCAGCTTCGACAGCTATGGCTACACCTTC	CASSFDSYGYTF	TRBJ1-2	.	TRBV7-8	.
TGTGCCAGCAGCCAAGACTCGGCAGGATATGAAAAACTGTTTTTT	CASSQDSAGYEKLFF	TRBJ1-4	.	TRBV14	.
TGCAGCGTTGCGGTGAATGAAAAACTGTTTTTT	CSVAVNEKLFF	TRBJ1-4	.	TRBV29-1	.
TGTGCCAGCAGTTACGAGGCGATCTATGGCTACACCTTC	CASSYEAIYGYTF	TRBJ1-2	.	TRBV6-5	.
TGTGCCAGCAGCGGACTAGCTGCGATTCAGTACTTC	CASSGLAAIQYF	TRBJ2-4	TRBD2	TRBV7-9	once
TGCAGCGCCGGGAGGGGGACAGGGTCACCAAACACTGAAGCTTTCTTT	CSAGRGTGSPNTEAFF	TRBJ1-1	TRBD1	TRBV29-1	.
TGTGCCAGCAGCTTAGACGGGGGGCGTGGAGAGACCCAGTACTTC	CASSLDGGRGETQYF	TRBJ2-5	.	TRBV7-2	.
TGTGCCAGCAGCTTAGGGTCGGTTTTTAATGAAAAACTGTTTTTT	CASSLGSVFNEKLFF	TRBJ1-4	.	TRBV7-9	.
TGTGCCAGCAGCGTTGGAGCTAGCGGGGGGAACAATGAGCAGTTCTTC	CASSVGASGGNNEQFF	TRBJ2-1	TRBD2	TRBV9	.
TGTGCCAGCAGCATTAGCGGGAGGGCCCGGTACAATGAGCAGTTCTTC	CASSISGRARYNEQFF	TRBJ2-1	TRBD2	TRBV5-4	.
TGCGCCAGCAGCTTTATGTTAGATACGCAGTATTTT	CASSFMLDTQYF	TRBJ2-3	.	TRBV5-1	.
TGTGCCAGCAGCCCGAGCGGAGCATCCTACAATGAGCAGTTCTTC	CASSPSGASYNEQFF	TRBJ2-1	.	TRBV9	.
TGTGCCACCGGGGGGGGGTCCTATAATTCACCCCTCCACTTT	CATGGGSYNSPLHF	TRBJ1-6	.	TRBV15	.
TGCAGCGTTAGGTTCGGGGGACGGGGAATTGATGAGCAGTTCTTC	CSVRFGGRGIDEQFF	TRBJ2-1	.	TRBV29-1	.
TGTGCCAGCAGTTCCCGGGACACCCGTAACTATGGCTACACCTTC	CASSSRDTRNYGYTF	TRBJ1-2	.	TRBV6-5	.
TGTGCCAGCAGCCCGGGAGCGAGTAGCACAGATACGCAGTATTTT	CASSPGASSTDTQYF	TRBJ2-3	.	TRBV9	.
TGTGCCAGCAGCCCGCCGACAGGGGTACACGAGCAGTACTTC	CASSPPTGVHEQYF	TRBJ2-7	TRBD1	TRBV7-9	.
TGTGCCAGCAGCGTAGGTGGACAGCAGGAGACCCAGTACTTC	CASSVGGQQETQYF	TRBJ2-5	.	TRBV9	.